This T cell receptor beta chain comes out of a study of graft-versus-host responses after intestinal transplantation. The overall study: Recipients uniformly received anti-thymocyte globulin induction, followed by tacrolimus and steroids for roughly 3 years. Study-wide points: The highest levels of circulating GvH clones went along with early declines in HvG clones after transplant. Clonal ratios of graft-versus-host to host-versus-graft in allografts were high for patients exhibiting graft-donor T cell macrochimerism.

The method was immunoSEQ multiplex PCR; TCRdb's version includes in-frame clones alone and lacks a portion of them. Of approximately 97,000 clones detected, around 90% appear once; the ten largest clones hold around 0.07%. V gave up 6 bases and J gave up 1 base; unmatched junction bases: 6. This CDR3 spans 16 amino acids. In germline, CDR1 is WSHSY, CDR2 SAAADI. As regards this clone: Its antigen is unidentified.

This clonotype was sampled from a human donor who was the organ donor for an intestinal transplant. The genes are TRBV10-2 and TRBJ1-2; 12 positions agree with TRBD1. The sample was unstimulated CD8+ T cells sorted from spleen or lymph node cells, taken before transplant. CDR3 residues: CASSPGQGAVNYGYTF. DNA for the CDR3: TGCGCCAGCAGCCCGGGACAGGGGGCAGTTAACTATGGCTACACCTTC.